This T cell receptor (beta chain) came from a study of blood T cell repertoires in COVID-19. For the study at large: The United States, Italy and Spain were the sources of the acute and convalescent COVID-19 samples.

Per germline, CDR1 LGHDT and CDR2 YNNKEL (reference sequence). V was shortened by 2 bases and J by 8 bases, with 19 bases between the two germline ends. The CDR3 sequence is 16 residues long. Per the original data handling: Researchers report that nucleated cell counts were estimated from reference gene primer amplification. The table came from immunoSEQ multiplex PCR; TCRdb's copy has only in-frame clones and leaves some out. For V, J and clone size, that table is used; D and trimming come from the DNA. The sample contains 270,000 or so clones, approximately 89% of which appear only once. Cohort 3 recovered donors had two negative PCRs, clearance, or symptom resolution.

Sequencing was carried out using PBMCs or T cells enriched from blood (not recorded which). The origin of this receptor is a woman younger than 35 who had recovered from COVID-19. The chain links TRBV3-1 (or the pseudogene TRBV3-2) to TRBJ2-1; D perhaps matches TRBD2 (6 bases). The CDR3 nucleotides read TGTGCCAGCAGCCAACAGAGGCTAGCGAACGACGATGAGCAGTTCTTC. Translating gives CASSQQRLANDDEQFF.